The sample holds many counts of the clone carrying this TCR beta chain. These data belong to a study of T-cell reconstitution after alpha-beta-depleted transplantation in children. Construction of the TCRbeta library involved unique molecular identifiers. Each CDR3 protein is one row after TCRdb ran MiXCR on the PCR reads. This sample has hundreds of thousands of distinct CDR3 sequences; approximately 10% occur once, and the top ten carry 5% to 7%. The CDR3 covers 15 residues. Trimming cost V 1 base and J 9 bases, with 16 bases left between them. The germline CDR1 and CDR2 sequences are DFQATT and SNEGSKA (reference sequence).

The chain joins TRBV20-1 to TRBJ1-6; D uncertain. This TCR was recovered from a human donor who donated a stem cell graft to a child with acute lymphoblastic leukemia. Here the sequenced sample was PBMCs from the stem cell graft donor, taken from the stem cell graft. The CDR3 DNA follows: TGCAGTGCTAGAGCCGAGGGCGCCCGTGGTTCACCCCTCCACTTT. Amino acids: CSARAEGARGSPLHF.